The 19 T cell receptor beta chains presented below share a single source sample, sequenced in a study of cytomegalovirus exposure and HLA in healthy donors. The PCR was carried out with 60 Vbeta primers and 13 Jbeta primers. Generated by immunoSEQ multiplex PCR, the TCRdb table keeps only in-frame clones and is missing some. Here the sample spans approximately 110,000 clones, 74% being singletons. The specimen sequenced was PBMCs. Receptors originate from a woman between 45 and 60 years old in good health and CMV-seropositive.

This clone was observed a single time. The chain carries TRBV6-1 and TRBJ1-2, with no clear D. This CDR3 is built from 15 residues. CDR1 is MNHNS and CDR2 is SASEGT in the germline V gene. The V and J ends lost 2 bases and 1 base respectively, with 11 bases between them. The CDR3 loop is CASSEWVAFNYGYTF. In DNA form, the CDR3 reads TGTGCCAGCAGTGAATGGGTAGCGTTTAACTATGGCTACACCTTC.

The chain joins TRBV18 to TRBJ2-5; TRBD1 agrees at 9 bases. Per the germline V gene, CDR1 is KGHSH and CDR2 is LQKENI. Trimming took 3 bases from V and 5 from J; bases not matched to a gene: 7. CDR3 length equals 15 residues. DNA for the CDR3: TGTGCCAGCTCACCGTCCGGGACAGGGAAGGAGACCCAGTACTTC. Translated: CASSPSGTGKETQYF.

V usage is TRBV9 and J usage is TRBJ2-3; the match to TRBD2 covers 8 bases. CDR1 and CDR2 from the germline V gene are SGDLS and YYNGEE. CDR3 length equals 15 residues. The ends lost 4 bases at V and 0 bases at J; junction bases unmatched: 4. The CDR3 spells CASSFSGASTDTQYF. The CDR3 DNA is TGTGCCAGCAGCTTTAGCGGGGCTAGCACAGATACGCAGTATTTT.

The V call is TRBV10-3, the J call TRBJ2-7, with a possible D match to TRBD1 (6 bases). V was cut by 4 bases and J by 6 bases, with 13 bases left in between. CDR1 is ENHRY, CDR2 SYGVKD, per germline. The length of the CDR3 is 13 residues. The CDR3 region is CAISGLQGGEQYF. Here the CDR3 DNA reads TGTGCCATCAGTGGCCTACAGGGTGGCGAGCAGTACTTC.

The chain uses TRBV19 and TRBJ2-5; 8 nucleotides match TRBD2. CDR3 length: 15 amino acids. J gave up 4 bases and V 4 bases, and 8 bases lay outside the gene matches. Germline loops: CDR1 LNHDA, CDR2 SQIVND (reference sequence). CDR3 residues: CASSTERGSRETQYF. CDR3 DNA: TGTGCCAGTAGTACCGAGCGGGGGTCGAGAGAGACCCAGTACTTC. The variable domain in full, completed from reference TRBV19 and TRBJ2-5, reads DGGITQSPKYLFRKEGQNVTLSCEQNLNHDAMYWYRQDPGQGLRLIYYSQIVNDFQKGDIAEGYSVSREKKESFPLTVTSAQKNPTAFYLCASSTERGSRETQYFGPGTRLLVL.

The CDR3 region has the DNA TGTGCCAGCAGCTTGGGAAGCGGGGGGGCCGACAATGAGCAGTTCTTC. It is translated as CASSLGSGGADNEQFF. The rearrangement links TRBV7-9 to TRBJ2-1; 10 nucleotides align to TRBD2. From germline, CDR1 is SEHNR and CDR2 FQNEAQ (reference sequence). The CDR3 contains 16 residues. Trimming took 3 bases from V and 5 from J; bases not matched to a gene: 7.

In this sample, this clone turned up once. The rearrangement uses TRBV6-5 and TRBJ2-1, with 9 bases matching TRBD2. Germline V gives CDR1 MNHEY, CDR2 SVGAGI. Unmatched junction bases numbered 6, after V lost 5 bases and J lost 4 bases. The CDR3 has 15 residues. The CDR3 DNA sequence: TGTGCCAGCAGTCAGGGGACTAGCAGATACAATGAGCAGTTCTTC. Protein sequence: CASSQGTSRYNEQFF.

The chain has TRBV25-1 and TRBJ2-5; 7 bases are shared with TRBD1. This CDR3 has 15 residues. CDR1 and CDR2 (germline): MGHDK, SYGVNS. The junction had 7 bases not matched to a gene; V was cut back by 4 bases and J by 2 bases. CDR3 sequence reads: CASSAMGTEQETQYF. The DNA of the CDR3 is TGTGCCAGCAGTGCCATGGGGACAGAGCAAGAGACCCAGTACTTC.

The chain has TRBV7-7 and TRBJ2-7; the D gene is possibly TRBD1 (6 bases). Germline V lookup: CDR1 SSHAT, CDR2 FNYEAQ (reference sequence). The length of the CDR3 is 16 residues. V lost 2 bases and J 3 bases, leaving 17 bases between the germline ends. DNA of the CDR3: TGTGCCAGCAGCTTAAGGGAGACAGGAGCCCTCTACGAGCAGTACTTC. The encoded protein is CASSLRETGALYEQYF.

This clone was seen only a few times. The chain employs TRBV6-1 and TRBJ1-4; possibly TRBD1 for D (6 bases). V dropped 6 bases and J dropped 7 bases, with 15 bases sitting between them. The CDR3 runs 14 residues. The germline gives CDR1 MNHNS, CDR2 SASEGT. DNA of the CDR3: TGTGCCAGCAGATCCGGGACATTCTCTGAAAAACTGTTTTTT. It translates to CASRSGTFSEKLFF.

CDR3 nucleotides: TGTGCCAGCACCGGGGACAGGGGTGGAAACATTCAGTACTTC. Translation: CASTGDRGGNIQYF. The chain is built from TRBV6-5 and TRBJ2-4, with TRBD1 matching 10 bases. The CDR3 has 14 amino acids. Germline CDR1 reads MNHEY; CDR2 reads SVGAGI. The V segment lost 7 bases and the J segment 6 bases; nucleotides outside the gene matches: 6.

This clone was seen a single time. The chain uses TRBV2 and TRBJ2-1, with D possibly matching TRBD2 (5 bases). CDR1 is SNHLY and CDR2 is FYNNEI in the germline V gene. V was pared by 5 bases and J by 7 bases, with 12 bases between. This CDR3 comprises 13 residues. The CDR3 reads CASSSGIINEQFF. CDR3 nucleotides: TGTGCCAGCAGTTCCGGGATCATAAATGAGCAGTTCTTC.

CDR3 sequence (DNA): TGTGCCAGCTGCCAGGGGAACACCGGGGAGCTGTTTTTT. Translated, it gives CASCQGNTGELFF. The chain employs TRBV18 and TRBJ2-2; D possibly corresponds to TRBD1 (5 bases). The CDR3 loop spans 13 amino acids. Germline V gives CDR1 KGHSH, CDR2 LQKENI. With 7 bases removed from V and 1 base from J, the gap between germline ends came to 7 bases. The variable domain in full, with the rest retrieved from reference TRBV18 and TRBJ2-2, is NAGVMQNPRHLVRRRGQEARLRCSPMKGHSHVYWYRQLPEEGLKFMVYLQKENIIDESGMPKERFSAEFPKEGPSILRIQQVVRGDSAAYFCASCQGNTGELFFGEGSRLTVL.

This chain joins TRBV18 and TRBJ2-7, with TRBD2 matching over 9 bases. The CDR3 contains 17 residues. Per germline, CDR1 KGHSH and CDR2 LQKENI. V trimming: 3 bases; J trimming: 1 base; junction bases outside the gene matches: 10. For the CDR3, the DNA is TGTGCCAGCTCACCCTCAAGCGGGGGGCGCCAATCCTACGAGCAGTACTTC. Protein: CASSPSSGGRQSYEQYF.

The CDR3 nucleotides read TGTGCCAGCAGTACCTCATGGGGGGAGGATACGCAGTATTTT. Encoded protein: CASSTSWGEDTQYF. This chain uses TRBV2 with TRBJ2-3; perhaps TRBD2 as D (6 bases). The V gene's germline CDR1 is SNHLY and CDR2 FYNNEI. The ends were cut back, 5 bases at V and 6 bases at J, with 15 bases in the middle. The CDR3 totals 14 residues.

The V call is TRBV19, the J call TRBJ1-2; TRBD1 aligns across 7 bases. This CDR3 has 14 residues. The germline gives CDR1 LNHDA, CDR2 SQIVND (reference sequence). V was clipped by 9 bases and J by 4 bases; unmatched bases: 11. The CDR3, as DNA: TGTGCCAGCAACCAAGGGGACAGACTCTATGGCTACACCTTC. Encoded protein: CASNQGDRLYGYTF.

This chain uses TRBV7-8 with TRBJ2-1; a possible D gene is TRBD2 (6 bases). This CDR3 has 15 residues. The ends were cut back, 3 bases at V and 9 bases at J, with 18 bases in the middle. Germline V gene sequence: CDR1 SGHVS, CDR2 FQNEAQ. The CDR3: CASSLIAARRAEQFF. CDR3 DNA: TGTGCCAGCAGCTTGATAGCGGCGCGGAGGGCTGAGCAGTTCTTC. Full variable domain (remainder filled in from reference TRBV7-8 and TRBJ2-1): GAGVSQSPRYKVAKRGQDVALRCDPISGHVSLFWYQQALGQGPEFLTYFQNEAQLDKSGLPSDRFFAERPEGSVSTLKIQRTQQEDSAVYLCASSLIAARRAEQFFGPGTRLTVL.

The chain is built from TRBV15 and TRBJ2-3, with TRBD1 matching 7 bases. Germline lookup yields CDR1 LNHNV and CDR2 YYDKDF (reference sequence). This CDR3 has 19 residues. Losses at the gene ends were 1 base for V and 2 bases for J; bases not matched to a gene: 15. The CDR3 nucleotides are TGTGCCACCAGCAGAGCTTCAATTCGACAGGGAGCTATCACAGATACGCAGTATTTT. Translation: CATSRASIRQGAITDTQYF.

This chain joins TRBV4-3 and TRBJ1-5, with TRBD1 matching 9 bases. This CDR3 has 15 residues. J lost 3 bases, V lost 2 bases, and 2 bases had no gene match. Germline V gene lookup returns CDR1 LGHNA and CDR2 YSLEER. The CDR3 sequence is CASSQRTGVNQPQHF. As DNA, the CDR3 is TGCGCCAGCAGCCAACGGACAGGGGTCAATCAGCCCCAGCATTTT.